Listed below are T cell receptor beta chains from one sample, sequenced in a study of blood T cell repertoires in COVID-19. Using immunoSEQ multiplex PCR, the repertoire was profiled, and TCRdb retains in-frame clones only, with some absent. The sample gives approximately 100,000 clones, 91% of which show up once; around 15% is in the top ten. Sequencing was performed on peripheral blood. These receptor sequences come from a man in his fifties with acute or convalescent COVID-19. Both conserved end residues are part of each CDR3. Fields, in order: CDR3 protein, CDR3 DNA, J gene, clone size, D gene, V gene. The D gene is left open where the match is weak. Clone size appears in some rows only: once, few, many, or a class for an expanded clone.

CASSLEEGNQPQHF,TGTGCCAGCAGCTTAGAAGAGGGCAATCAGCCCCAGCATTTT,TRBJ1-5,once,-,TRBV7-2
CGGYQPQHF,TGTGGGGGCTATCAGCCCCAGCATTTT,TRBJ1-5,-,-,TRBV19
CASSPGFYNEQFF,TGTGCCAGCAGTCCCGGGTTCTACAATGAGCAGTTCTTC,TRBJ2-1,-,-,TRBV27
CASGLSISGTGGADTQYF,TGTGCTAGTGGTTTGTCTATATCGGGGACAGGGGGAGCAGATACGCAGTATTTT,TRBJ2-3,-,TRBD1,TRBV12-5
CASSRTGAYEQYF,TGTGCCAGCAGTCGGACAGGGGCCTACGAGCAGTACTTC,TRBJ2-7,-,TRBD1,TRBV6-5
CASSSPKRGTYTDTQYF,TGTGCCAGCAGCTCCCCCAAGCGGGGGACCTACACAGATACGCAGTATTTT,TRBJ2-3,-,TRBD2,TRBV5-4
CASSPPSGPYNEQFF,TGCGCCAGCAGCCCTCCCAGCGGGCCCTACAATGAGCAGTTCTTC,TRBJ2-1,-,-,TRBV4-1
CASSDSARGEYGYTF,TGTGCCAGCAGTGACTCCGCCAGGGGAGAGTATGGCTACACCTTC,TRBJ1-2,-,-,TRBV6-4
CASSPRTGANSPLHF,TGCGCCAGCAGCCCAAGGACAGGGGCTAATTCACCCCTCCACTTT,TRBJ1-6,-,TRBD1,TRBV5-1
CASLLAGGFTDTQYF,TGTGCCAGCTTACTAGCGGGGGGGTTCACAGATACGCAGTATTTT,TRBJ2-3,-,TRBD2,TRBV18
CASSPGDRNGKLFF,TGCGCCAGCAGCCCAGGGGACCGGAATGGAAAACTGTTTTTT,TRBJ1-4,-,-,TRBV5-1
CASSRRQTLAKNIQYF,TGTGCCAGCAGTCGGAGGCAGACACTAGCCAAAAACATTCAGTACTTC,TRBJ2-4,-,-,TRBV28
CASSLEAGGFF,TGTGCCAGCAGCTTAGAGGCAGGAGGGTTCTTC,TRBJ2-1,-,-,TRBV7-9
CASSYSSGQGLTGTEAFF,TGTGCCAGCAGTTATAGTTCGGGACAGGGCTTAACCGGAACTGAAGCTTTCTTT,TRBJ1-1,-,TRBD1,TRBV6-2/TRBV6-3
CASSPALQGIIFDEQYF,TGTGCCAGCAGTCCTGCTCTCCAGGGGATTATTTTCGACGAGCAGTACTTC,TRBJ2-7,-,-,TRBV27
CASSIRLRQIYNEQFF,TGTGCCAGCAGCATTCGGTTGAGACAGATCTACAATGAGCAGTTCTTC,TRBJ2-1,-,-,TRBV3-1/TRBV3-2
CASSYRGGGMEGYTF,TGTGCCAGCAGTTACCGAGGGGGGGGTATGGAGGGCTACACCTTC,TRBJ1-2,-,-,TRBV6-5
CASKFDSPGRVKSRANVLTF,TGTGCCAGCAAGTTCGATTCGCCAGGGCGCGTTAAGTCTAGGGCCAACGTCCTGACTTTC,TRBJ2-6,-,-,TRBV2
CASSLDSSDTQYF,TGTGCCAGCAGCCTCGACAGTTCAGATACGCAGTATTTT,TRBJ2-3,-,-,TRBV7-9
CASSLTSGGNNEQFF,TGTGCCAGCAGCCTTACTAGCGGGGGTAACAATGAGCAGTTCTTC,TRBJ2-1,once,TRBD2,TRBV7-3
CASSPGASNQPQHF,TGTGCCAGCTCACCAGGGGCGAGCAATCAGCCCCAGCATTTT,TRBJ1-5,-,-,TRBV18
CSPQVTDTQYF,TGCAGTCCACAAGTCACAGATACGCAGTATTTT,TRBJ2-3,once,-,TRBV20-1
CASSTSPNTDTQYF,TGTGCCAGCAGCACATCACCAAACACAGATACGCAGTATTTT,TRBJ2-3,-,-,TRBV7-2
CASSLAGKNTGELFF,TGTGCCAGCAGCCTAGCGGGGAAGAACACCGGGGAGCTGTTTTTT,TRBJ2-2,-,TRBD2,TRBV9
CASSARQGRAYEQYF,TGTGCCAGCAGCGCCCGCCAGGGCAGAGCCTACGAGCAGTACTTC,TRBJ2-7,-,-,TRBV9
CASSLASGGHNEQFF,TGTGCCAGCAGCTTAGCTTCGGGGGGTCACAATGAGCAGTTCTTC,TRBJ2-1,-,TRBD2,TRBV7-8
CASSQETGQYTEAFF,TGCGCCAGCAGCCAAGAGACAGGGCAGTACACTGAAGCTTTCTTT,TRBJ1-1,-,TRBD1,TRBV4-3
CASSSRTGSSYEQYF,TGTGCCAGCAGCTCGAGGACAGGGAGCTCCTACGAGCAGTACTTC,TRBJ2-7,-,TRBD1,TRBV7-6
CAVFLGGISGNTIYF,TGTGCCGTCTTTTTAGGGGGAATTTCTGGAAACACCATATATTTT,TRBJ1-3,-,-,TRBV10-3
CASSLETGVGYTF,TGTGCCAGCAGCTTAGAAACAGGGGTCGGCTACACCTTC,TRBJ1-2,few,TRBD1,TRBV7-2
CASSYRGGYEQYF,TGTGCCAGCAGTTACAGGGGAGGCTACGAGCAGTACTTC,TRBJ2-7,few,-,TRBV7-9
CASSLDHRDRSYEQYF,TGTGCCAGCAGCTTAGACCATCGGGACAGGTCCTACGAGCAGTACTTC,TRBJ2-7,-,TRBD1,TRBV7-2
CATSTSRTRGVNTQYF,TGTGCCACCAGCACATCAAGGACCCGGGGGGTGAATACGCAGTATTTT,TRBJ2-3,-,TRBD2,TRBV15
CASSYVGTGFQETQYF,TGTGCCAGCAGTTACGTCGGGACAGGCTTTCAAGAGACCCAGTACTTC,TRBJ2-5,-,TRBD1,TRBV6-5
CASSPTGSYGNTIYF,TGTGCCAGCAGCCCTACAGGGTCTTACGGAAACACCATATATTTT,TRBJ1-3,few,-,TRBV7-9
CASSIDRRNTGELFF,TGTGCCAGCAGTATCGACAGGAGGAACACCGGGGAGCTGTTTTTT,TRBJ2-2,-,-,TRBV7-8
CASSTDVRTDTQYF,TGTGCCAGCAGTACAGACGTTCGCACAGATACGCAGTATTTT,TRBJ2-3,-,-,TRBV5-6
CASEGGGNQPQHF,TGTGCCAGCGAAGGGGGTGGCAATCAGCCCCAGCATTTT,TRBJ1-5,-,-,TRBV2
CASSISVGQGGQPQHF,TGTGCCAGTAGTATTTCCGTGGGACAGGGAGGACAGCCCCAGCATTTT,TRBJ1-5,once,TRBD1,TRBV19
CATSRGGRGNTEAFF,TGTGCCACCAGCAGAGGCGGCAGGGGTAACACTGAAGCTTTCTTT,TRBJ1-1,once,-,TRBV15
CASSMGLQGAIYGYTF,TGTGCCAGTAGTATGGGATTACAGGGGGCGATCTATGGCTACACCTTC,TRBJ1-2,once,TRBD1,TRBV19